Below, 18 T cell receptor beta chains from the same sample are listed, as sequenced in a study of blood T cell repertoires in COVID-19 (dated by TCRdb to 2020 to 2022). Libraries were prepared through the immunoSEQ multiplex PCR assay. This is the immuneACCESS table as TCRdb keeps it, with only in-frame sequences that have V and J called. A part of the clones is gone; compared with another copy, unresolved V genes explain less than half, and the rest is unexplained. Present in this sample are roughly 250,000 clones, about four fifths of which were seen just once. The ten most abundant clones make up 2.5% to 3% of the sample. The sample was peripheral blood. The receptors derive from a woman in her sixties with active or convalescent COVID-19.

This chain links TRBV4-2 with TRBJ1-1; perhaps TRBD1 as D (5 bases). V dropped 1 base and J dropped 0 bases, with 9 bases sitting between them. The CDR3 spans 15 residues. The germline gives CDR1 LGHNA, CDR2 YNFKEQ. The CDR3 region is CASSQAQVMNTEAFF. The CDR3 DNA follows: TGTGCCAGCAGCCAAGCACAGGTTATGAACACTGAAGCTTTCTTT.

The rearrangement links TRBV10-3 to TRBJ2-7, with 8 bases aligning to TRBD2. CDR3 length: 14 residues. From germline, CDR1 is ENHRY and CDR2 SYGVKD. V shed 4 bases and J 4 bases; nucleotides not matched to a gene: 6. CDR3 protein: CAISATGGLYEQYF. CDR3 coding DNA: TGTGCCATCAGTGCGACGGGGGGGCTGTACGAGCAGTACTTC.

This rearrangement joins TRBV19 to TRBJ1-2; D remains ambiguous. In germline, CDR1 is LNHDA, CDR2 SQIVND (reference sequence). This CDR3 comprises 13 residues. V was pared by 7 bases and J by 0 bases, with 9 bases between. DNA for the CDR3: TGTGCCAGTACCCTCTCCCCTAACTATGGCTACACCTTC. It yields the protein CASTLSPNYGYTF.

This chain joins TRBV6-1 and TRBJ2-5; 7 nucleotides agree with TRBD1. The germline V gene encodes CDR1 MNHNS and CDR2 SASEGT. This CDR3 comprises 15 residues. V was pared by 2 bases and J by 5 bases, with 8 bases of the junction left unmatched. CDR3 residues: CASSESSTGYETQYF. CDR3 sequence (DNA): TGTGCCAGCAGTGAAAGTTCGACAGGGTACGAGACCCAGTACTTC.

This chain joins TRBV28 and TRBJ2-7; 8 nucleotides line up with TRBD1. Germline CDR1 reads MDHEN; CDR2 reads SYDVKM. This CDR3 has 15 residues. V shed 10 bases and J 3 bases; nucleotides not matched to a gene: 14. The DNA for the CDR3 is TGTGCCATCCAGCCCAGGACAGGGTTTAACTACGAGCAGTACTTC. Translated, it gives CAIQPRTGFNYEQYF.

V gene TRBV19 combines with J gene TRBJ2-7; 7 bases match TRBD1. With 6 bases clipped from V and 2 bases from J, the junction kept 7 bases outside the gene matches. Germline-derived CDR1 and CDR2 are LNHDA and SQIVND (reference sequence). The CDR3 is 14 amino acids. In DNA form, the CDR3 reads TGTGCCAGTAGAAGGGGGCTTGGGACCTACGAGCAGTACTTC. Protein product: CASRRGLGTYEQYF.

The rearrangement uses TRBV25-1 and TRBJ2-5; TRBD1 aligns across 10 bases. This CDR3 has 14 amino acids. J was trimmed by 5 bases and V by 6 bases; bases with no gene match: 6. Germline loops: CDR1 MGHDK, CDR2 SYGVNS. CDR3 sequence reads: CASRQTGGWETQYF. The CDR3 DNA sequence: TGTGCCAGCAGGCAGACAGGGGGCTGGGAGACCCAGTACTTC. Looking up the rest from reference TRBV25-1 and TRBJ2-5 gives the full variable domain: EADIYQTPRYLVIGTGKKITLECSQTMGHDKMYWYQQDPGMELHLIHYSYGVNSTEKGDLSSESTVSRIRTEHFPLTLESARPSHTSQYLCASRQTGGWETQYFGPGTRLLVL.

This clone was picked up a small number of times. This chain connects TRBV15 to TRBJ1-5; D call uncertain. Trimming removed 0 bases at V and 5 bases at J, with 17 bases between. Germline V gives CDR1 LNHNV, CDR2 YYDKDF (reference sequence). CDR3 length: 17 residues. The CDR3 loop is CATSRERGSPFDQPQHF. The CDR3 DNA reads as TGTGCCACCAGCAGAGAAAGAGGCAGTCCATTCGATCAGCCCCAGCATTTT.

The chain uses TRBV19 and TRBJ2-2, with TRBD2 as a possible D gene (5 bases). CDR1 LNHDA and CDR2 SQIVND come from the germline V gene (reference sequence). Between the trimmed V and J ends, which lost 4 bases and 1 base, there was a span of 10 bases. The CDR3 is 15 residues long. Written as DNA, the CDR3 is TGTGCCAGTAGTAGCCCGGGGTTGAACACCGGGGAGCTGTTTTTT. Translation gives CASSSPGLNTGELFF.

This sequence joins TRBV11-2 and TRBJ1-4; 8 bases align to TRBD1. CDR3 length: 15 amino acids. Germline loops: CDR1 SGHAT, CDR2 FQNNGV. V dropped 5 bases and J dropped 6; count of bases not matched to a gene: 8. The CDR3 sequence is CASSDRQGIDEKLFF. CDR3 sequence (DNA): TGTGCCAGCAGCGACCGACAGGGGATTGATGAAAAACTGTTTTTT. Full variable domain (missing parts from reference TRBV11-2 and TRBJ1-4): EAGVAQSPRYKIIEKRQSVAFWCNPISGHATLYWYQQILGQGPKLLIQFQNNGVVDDSQLPKDRFSAERLKGVDSTLKIQPAKLEDSAVYLCASSDRQGIDEKLFFGSGTQLSVL.

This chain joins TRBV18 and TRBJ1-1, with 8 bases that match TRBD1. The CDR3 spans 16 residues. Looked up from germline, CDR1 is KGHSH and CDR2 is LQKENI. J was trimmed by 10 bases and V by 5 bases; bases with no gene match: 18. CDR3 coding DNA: TGTGCCAGCTCATCATCCCAGGGGCAGGGGGCTTTAGGAGCTTTCTTT. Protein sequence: CASSSSQGQGALGAFF.

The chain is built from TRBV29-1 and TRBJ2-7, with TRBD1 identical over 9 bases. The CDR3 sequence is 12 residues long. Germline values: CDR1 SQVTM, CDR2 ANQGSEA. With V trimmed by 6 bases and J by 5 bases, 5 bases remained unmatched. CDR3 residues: CSVVGQGNEQYF. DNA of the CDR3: TGCAGCGTGGTGGGACAGGGAAACGAGCAGTACTTC.

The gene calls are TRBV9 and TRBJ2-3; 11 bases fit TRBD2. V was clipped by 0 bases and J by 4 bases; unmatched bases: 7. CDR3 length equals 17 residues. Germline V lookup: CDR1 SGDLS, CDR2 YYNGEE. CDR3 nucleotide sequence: TGTGCCAGCAGCGTAGTGGCTAGCGGGGGGATCTCAGATACGCAGTATTTT. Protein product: CASSVVASGGISDTQYF.

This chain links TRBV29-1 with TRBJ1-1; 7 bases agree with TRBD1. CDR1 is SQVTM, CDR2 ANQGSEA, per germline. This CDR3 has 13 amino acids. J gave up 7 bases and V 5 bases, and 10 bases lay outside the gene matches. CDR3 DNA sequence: TGCAGCGTTCTGAGCCAGGGGGTATTTGAAGCTTTCTTT. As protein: CSVLSQGVFEAFF.

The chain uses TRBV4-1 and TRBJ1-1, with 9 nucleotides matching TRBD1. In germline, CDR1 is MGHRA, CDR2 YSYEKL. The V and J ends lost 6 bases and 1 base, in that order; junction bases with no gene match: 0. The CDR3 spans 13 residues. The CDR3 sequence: CASRDRGNTEAFF. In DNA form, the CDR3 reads TGCGCCAGCAGGGACAGGGGGAACACTGAAGCTTTCTTT.

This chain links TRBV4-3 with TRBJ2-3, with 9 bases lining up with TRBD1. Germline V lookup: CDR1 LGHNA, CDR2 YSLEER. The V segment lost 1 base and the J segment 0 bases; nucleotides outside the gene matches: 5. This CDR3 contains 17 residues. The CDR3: CASSQARTGVSTDTQYF. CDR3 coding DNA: TGCGCCAGCAGCCAAGCTCGGACAGGGGTTAGCACAGATACGCAGTATTTT.

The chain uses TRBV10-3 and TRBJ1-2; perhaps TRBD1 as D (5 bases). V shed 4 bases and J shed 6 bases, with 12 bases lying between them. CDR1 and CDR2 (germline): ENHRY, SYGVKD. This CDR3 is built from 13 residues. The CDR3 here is CAISAPGVDGYTF. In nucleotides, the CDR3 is TGTGCCATCAGTGCCCCGGGGGTTGATGGCTACACCTTC.

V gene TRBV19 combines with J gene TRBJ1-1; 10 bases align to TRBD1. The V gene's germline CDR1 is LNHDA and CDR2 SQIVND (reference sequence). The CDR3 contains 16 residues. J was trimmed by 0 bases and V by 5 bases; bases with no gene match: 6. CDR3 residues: CASSFRQGALNTEAFF. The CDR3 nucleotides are TGTGCCAGTAGTTTTCGACAGGGGGCTTTGAACACTGAAGCTTTCTTT.